This TCR beta chain is drawn from a study of control samples from healthy donors and cancer patients. CDR1 and CDR2 from the germline V gene are SGHNT and YYREEE (reference sequence). Trimming left V 6 bases short and J 3 bases short, with 13 bases between. This CDR3 is 13 amino acids long. Here immunoSEQ multiplex PCR was the method, and the copy in TCRdb shows in-frame clones only, minus some. The table has around 170,000 clones, around nine tenths seen once; the top ten hold about 5.3%. The sample consisted of blood. V and J are TRBV5-4 and TRBJ2-7; D gene uncertain. The sequence came from a woman in her twenties or thirties in good health. The CDR3 is CASTSGGDYEQYF. The CDR3 DNA follows: TGTGCCAGCACCTCCGGTGGGGACTACGAGCAGTACTTC. The whole variable domain, remainder taken from reference TRBV5-4 and TRBJ2-7, is ETGVTQSPTHLIKTRGQQVTLRCSSQSGHNTVSWYQQALGQGPQFIFQYYREEENGRGNFPPRFSGLQFPNYSSELNVNALELDDSALYLCASTSGGDYEQYFGPGTRLTVT.